A selection of T cell receptor beta chains follows, all from one sample in a study of blood T cells in healthy people across ages. TCRdb called the 5' RACE reads again in MiXCR, with one record for every CDR3 protein. The profile covers 650,000 or so distinct CDR3 sequences, with roughly half appearing a single time and about 13% taken by the ten largest. What was sequenced was blood. The receptor set was obtained from a woman over 75 in good health. The CDR3 runs from the conserved cysteine through the conserved F or W. The D gene is left open where the match is weak. Size values are once, few and many counts, or a class for expanded clones, and some rows have none.

TGTGCCAGCAGCTTGGGCGACTATGGCTACACCTTC | CASSLGDYGYTF | many | - | TRBJ1-2 | TRBV7-2
TGTGCCAGCAGTTCGACCTGGACTAGCGGACCCTACGAGCAGTACTTC | CASSSTWTSGPYEQYF | many | TRBD2 | TRBJ2-7 | TRBV6-5
TGCAGTGCTAATAAGCGGGGGGTCGCCTACAATGAGCAGTTCTTC | CSANKRGVAYNEQFF | - | TRBD2 | TRBJ2-1 | TRBV20-1
TGCGCCAGCAGCCCCCATACGGGGGGGGACTATGGCTACACCTTC | CASSPHTGGDYGYTF | - | - | TRBJ1-2 | TRBV4-1
TGCGCCAGCAGCATTATAGGTGTAGGGGGCTACAATGAGCAGTTCTTC | CASSIIGVGGYNEQFF | - | - | TRBJ2-1 | TRBV5-1
TGTGCCAGCGCCTTAGGGTACGGCACTGAAGCTTTCTTT | CASALGYGTEAFF | - | - | TRBJ1-1 | TRBV7-9
TGTGCCAGCAGTTACTCCCCGGGAGCGAGGGGGGTAGATACGCAGTATTTT | CASSYSPGARGVDTQYF | - | - | TRBJ2-3 | TRBV6-5
TGTGCCACCAGCAGAGGATTAGGAGCCGGCACAGATACGCAGTATTTT | CATSRGLGAGTDTQYF | many | - | TRBJ2-3 | TRBV15
TGTGCCAGCAGTTTAGTTGTGAACAATGAGCAGTTCTTC | CASSLVVNNEQFF | many | - | TRBJ2-1 | TRBV12-3/TRBV12-4
TGCAGTGCTCCCACCCGGGTCAGCAACTATGGCTACACCTTC | CSAPTRVSNYGYTF | many | - | TRBJ1-2 | TRBV20-1
TGCAGTGCGCAGAGGGGAGGGGGCAGGGGCACAGATACGCAGTATTTT | CSAQRGGGRGTDTQYF | few | - | TRBJ2-3 | TRBV20-1
TGCAGCGCTAAGGGACCCCTGGTCTCTGGCTACACCTTC | CSAKGPLVSGYTF | - | - | TRBJ1-2 | TRBV29-1
TGTGCCAGCAGCCAAAGGACAGGGTTGGAGACCCAGTACTTC | CASSQRTGLETQYF | once | TRBD1 | TRBJ2-5 | TRBV14
TGTGCCAGCAGCTCCACGGACGGGGCCAGGGCTAATGAAAAACTGTTTTTT | CASSSTDGARANEKLFF | many | - | TRBJ1-4 | TRBV11-2
TGTGTCAGCAGCTCAACAGTCTCCGGGGAGCTGTTTTTT | CVSSSTVSGELFF | - | - | TRBJ2-2 | TRBV6-6
TGCAGTGCCCAGGGACGGGCTTCCTACGAGCAGTACTTC | CSAQGRASYEQYF | - | - | TRBJ2-7 | TRBV20-1
TGTGCCAGCTCACCGGCTGGGGACAGGGGCAAAAACATTCAGTACTTC | CASSPAGDRGKNIQYF | - | TRBD1 | TRBJ2-4 | TRBV18
TGTGCCAGCAGTTCCCTAGGGACAGGTAATTCACCCCTCCACTTT | CASSSLGTGNSPLHF | - | TRBD1 | TRBJ1-6 | TRBV28
TGTGCCAGCAGCCAAGGGTTGGGCCAGTACTTC | CASSQGLGQYF | many | - | TRBJ2-5 | TRBV3-1
TGTGCCAGCAGGTGGGGTTCCGAAAGCTCCTACAATGAGCAGTACTTC | CASRWGSESSYNEQYF | - | - | TRBJ2-7 | TRBV27
TGTGCTAGCAGCTTGCGGACAGGGGATCGGAATGAGCAGTTCTTC | CASSLRTGDRNEQFF | few | TRBD1 | TRBJ2-1 | TRBV7-7
TGCAGTGCCCCAGGGGGCAAAGGCACTGAAGCTTTCTTT | CSAPGGKGTEAFF | once | TRBD1 | TRBJ1-1 | TRBV20-1
TGTGCCAGCAGCCTTAGGCCCGGACAGCTCACGAACACTGAAGCTTTCTTT | CASSLRPGQLTNTEAFF | - | - | TRBJ1-1 | TRBV7-9
TGTGCCAGCAGCCTTTCGCGGGACAGGGGTGAAAATGAGCAGTTCTTC | CASSLSRDRGENEQFF | many | TRBD1 | TRBJ2-1 | TRBV9
TGTGCCAGCGGTGTAAGAGGGGAGTACGAGCAGTACTTC | CASGVRGEYEQYF | - | - | TRBJ2-7 | TRBV12-3/TRBV12-4
TGTGCCAGCAGCTTATCCTCCGGCAATGAGCAGTTCTTC | CASSLSSGNEQFF | many | - | TRBJ2-1 | TRBV5-5
TGTGCCAGCAGGGAACAGTTGAACACTGAAGCTTTCTTT | CASREQLNTEAFF | - | - | TRBJ1-1 | TRBV6-2/TRBV6-3
TGTGCCAGCAGCCCGGTCGGACTATCATCCTACAATGAGCAGTTCTTC | CASSPVGLSSYNEQFF | many | - | TRBJ2-1 | TRBV5-6
TGTGCCAGCAGCATCCGGACTAGCGGGGAAGATACGCAGTATTTT | CASSIRTSGEDTQYF | many | TRBD2 | TRBJ2-3 | TRBV13
TGTGCCAGCAGCGTATTTCTAGCGGGGACAGATACGCAGTATTTT | CASSVFLAGTDTQYF | - | TRBD2 | TRBJ2-3 | TRBV9
TGTGCCGGCAGCCTCCAGGGTTCGGAGACCCAGTACTTC | CAGSLQGSETQYF | few | - | TRBJ2-5 | TRBV3-1
TGTGCCAGCAGTTTACTACAGGGTTCCCAAGAGACCCAGTACTTC | CASSLLQGSQETQYF | - | - | TRBJ2-5 | TRBV27
TGCAGTGCCTCGAGACTAGTCGGCGGGGAGCTGTTTTTT | CSASRLVGGELFF | - | - | TRBJ2-2 | TRBV20-1
TGTGCCAGCAGTAGGCGCAGTCCTCAAGAGACCCAGTACTTC | CASSRRSPQETQYF | - | - | TRBJ2-5 | TRBV7-2
TGTGCCAGCAGTTTCATGTCCAACGTCCTGACTTTC | CASSFMSNVLTF | - | - | TRBJ2-6 | TRBV28
TGTGCCAGCAGCCCCGTGGAGGGTCGAAATTCACCCCTCCACTTT | CASSPVEGRNSPLHF | - | - | TRBJ1-6 | TRBV6-6
TGTGCCAGCAGTCCTCCTTCCGGGACGGGTTCACCCCTCCACTTT | CASSPPSGTGSPLHF | - | - | TRBJ1-6 | TRBV6-6
TGTGCCAGCAGTGTATTAGGGGGCTATGGCTACACCTTC | CASSVLGGYGYTF | few | - | TRBJ1-2 | TRBV12-3/TRBV12-4
TGTGCTAGTGGTTTGTATGGGACTAGCACAGATACGCAGTATTTT | CASGLYGTSTDTQYF | - | - | TRBJ2-3 | TRBV12-5
TGTGCCAGCAGCTTCATGGCTATGCCTGAAGCTTTCTTT | CASSFMAMPEAFF | - | - | TRBJ1-1 | TRBV7-2
TGTGCCAGCAGTTCCATTGATTGGGGGGGCAGTGAGCAGTTCTTC | CASSSIDWGGSEQFF | many | - | TRBJ2-1 | TRBV12-3/TRBV12-4
TGCGCCAGCAGCATACCACAGGGAGCAGATACGCAGTATTTT | CASSIPQGADTQYF | many | - | TRBJ2-3 | TRBV5-1
TGTGCCAGCAGTTTCCAACAGGCCGGCAATCAGCCCCAGCATTTT | CASSFQQAGNQPQHF | - | - | TRBJ1-5 | TRBV12-3/TRBV12-4
TGTGCCAGCAGTGAATATGGGACTTCGACCGGGGAGCTGTTTTTT | CASSEYGTSTGELFF | - | - | TRBJ2-2 | TRBV6-1
TGTGCCAGCAGGGCAGGGAACACTGAAGCTTTCTTT | CASRAGNTEAFF | many | - | TRBJ1-1 | TRBV6-6
TGTGCCAGCAGTTTAGCGCTAGGATCGGGTGGCCACGAGCAGTACTTC | CASSLALGSGGHEQYF | - | - | TRBJ2-7 | TRBV12-3/TRBV12-4
TGTGCCAGCAGTGAAGCTCCCCATTTGGGCCTGTTTTTT | CASSEAPHLGLFF | few | - | TRBJ1-4 | TRBV2
TGTGCCAGCAGTCCCCCGGCCGGGTCACGGGGAGAGACCCAGTACTTC | CASSPPAGSRGETQYF | once | - | TRBJ2-5 | TRBV6-5